One and the same sample provided the 28 T cell receptor beta chains below, sequenced in a study of blood T cell repertoires in COVID-19. Only in-frame clones appear in the TCRdb table, and some are missing; sequencing was by immunoSEQ multiplex PCR. The sample yields 400,000 to 450,000 clones, roughly 85% seen once. Sequenced input: peripheral blood. The source of these receptors is a woman aged 30 to 39 with active or convalescent COVID-19.

The rearrangement joins TRBV9 to TRBJ1-1; maybe TRBD1 (6 bases). Trimming removed 4 bases from V and 2 bases from J, with 18 bases in between. The CDR3 has 16 residues. Germline V CDR1 and CDR2: SGDLS, YYNGEE. DNA of the CDR3: TGTGCCAGCAGCCTTATTACAGGGATACGTAACACTGAAGCTTTCTTT. Translation: CASSLITGIRNTEAFF.

This clone was picked up a small number of times. Other DNA sequences in the sample encode the same CDR3. The gene calls are TRBV5-1 and TRBJ1-6; no firm D call. Per the germline V gene, CDR1 is SGHRS and CDR2 is YFSETQ. The CDR3 loop spans 16 amino acids. V was cut by 0 bases and J by 0 bases, with 7 bases left in between. Written as DNA, the CDR3 is TGCGCCAGCAGCTTGGATGGGAGCTCCTATAATTCACCCCTCCACTTT. This encodes CASSLDGSSYNSPLHF.

The rearrangement uses TRBV19 and TRBJ1-1; TRBD1 aligns across 7 bases. This CDR3 is 14 amino acids long. V was pared by 3 bases and J by 4 bases, with 5 bases of the junction left unmatched. CDR1 and CDR2 (germline): LNHDA, SQIVND (reference sequence). The CDR3 spells CASSIFPGGTEAFF. The CDR3 DNA sequence: TGTGCCAGTAGTATTTTTCCAGGGGGCACTGAAGCTTTCTTT. The full variable domain, rest sourced from reference TRBV19 and TRBJ1-1, is DGGITQSPKYLFRKEGQNVTLSCEQNLNHDAMYWYRQDPGQGLRLIYYSQIVNDFQKGDIAEGYSVSREKKESFPLTVTSAQKNPTAFYLCASSIFPGGTEAFFGQGTRLTVV.

The chain has TRBV5-1 and TRBJ2-1; no clear D gene. The CDR3 covers 14 residues. From germline, CDR1 is SGHRS and CDR2 YFSETQ. The V and J ends lost 0 bases and 2 bases respectively, with 6 bases between them. The CDR3 nucleotides read TGCGCCAGCAGCTTGGAACAGACCTACAATGAGCAGTTCTTC. As protein: CASSLEQTYNEQFF.

The V and J genes are TRBV5-1 and TRBJ2-1; D is ambiguous. Trimming shortened V by 0 bases and J by 1 base, and 8 bases separated the two germline ends. The germline V gene encodes CDR1 SGHRS and CDR2 YFSETQ. The CDR3 loop spans 15 amino acids. The CDR3 nucleotides are TGCGCCAGCAGCTTGGACAGCCCTTCCTACAATGAGCAGTTCTTC. Protein: CASSLDSPSYNEQFF.

This clone was seen once. The rearrangement uses TRBV20-1 and TRBJ2-7; TRBD1 aligns across 12 bases. The J segment lost 7 bases and the V segment lost 3 bases, leaving 7 bases of the junction unmatched. The CDR3 has 14 residues. Looked up from germline, CDR1 is DFQATT and CDR2 is SNEGSKA (reference sequence). The CDR3 reads CSASQGTGGGEQYF. DNA for the CDR3: TGCAGTGCTAGTCAAGGGACAGGGGGCGGAGAGCAGTACTTC.

The V gene is TRBV19, the J gene TRBJ1-2; 7 bases are shared with TRBD1. Germline V gene data show CDR1 as LNHDA and CDR2 as SQIVND (reference sequence). V was clipped by 7 bases and J by 1 base; unmatched bases: 9. The CDR3 is 15 residues long. CDR3 nucleotide sequence: TGTGCCAGTATCCCGTCGGGGACAGATAACTATGGCTACACCTTC. Its translation: CASIPSGTDNYGYTF. Supplemented by reference TRBV19 and TRBJ1-2, the full variable domain reads DGGITQSPKYLFRKEGQNVTLSCEQNLNHDAMYWYRQDPGQGLRLIYYSQIVNDFQKGDIAEGYSVSREKKESFPLTVTSAQKNPTAFYLCASIPSGTDNYGYTFGSGTRLTVV.

This rearrangement joins TRBV6-5 to TRBJ1-6, with D perhaps matching TRBD1 (6 bases). The CDR3 loop spans 15 amino acids. CDR1 MNHEY and CDR2 SVGAGI come from the germline V gene. The V gene lost 6 bases and the J gene lost 1 base, with 10 bases spanning the gap. CDR3 nucleotides: TGTGCCAGCAGACCTACAGGGTCCTATAATTCACCCCTCCACTTT. It translates to CASRPTGSYNSPLHF.

The V call is TRBV18, the J call TRBJ1-3; the D gene is possibly TRBD1 (6 bases). Looked up from germline, CDR1 is KGHSH and CDR2 is LQKENI. There are 15 residues in the CDR3. Trimming took off 4 bases at V and 0 bases at J, with 10 bases between the two ends. The CDR3 region is CASSRAGVSGNTIYF. The CDR3 nucleotides are TGTGCCAGCTCACGCGCAGGGGTCTCTGGAAACACCATATATTTT.

This clone was seen just once. The rearrangement links TRBV6-5 to TRBJ1-5; the D is unclear. Germline values: CDR1 MNHEY, CDR2 SVGAGI. V lost 7 bases, J lost 4 bases, and 17 bases lay in between. The CDR3 has 15 residues. As DNA, the CDR3 is TGTGCCAGCACTCCACGGGGTGTTGCAAATCAGCCCCAGCATTTT. It encodes CASTPRGVANQPQHF.

This chain connects TRBV18 to TRBJ1-2, with 8 positions matching TRBD1. The V gene end was trimmed by 4 bases and the J gene end by 4 bases; junction bases not matched to a gene: 11. Per the germline V gene, CDR1 is KGHSH and CDR2 is LQKENI. CDR3 length equals 16 residues. The CDR3 is CASSLNDRGEGYGYTF. The CDR3 bases are TGTGCCAGCTCACTCAACGACAGGGGAGAAGGCTATGGCTACACCTTC. The full variable domain, with the rest looked up from reference TRBV18 and TRBJ1-2, is NAGVMQNPRHLVRRRGQEARLRCSPMKGHSHVYWYRQLPEEGLKFMVYLQKENIIDESGMPKERFSAEFPKEGPSILRIQQVVRGDSAAYFCASSLNDRGEGYGYTFGSGTRLTVV.

V usage is TRBV29-1 and J usage is TRBJ1-4, with D possibly being TRBD1 (5 bases). Germline CDR1 reads SQVTM; CDR2 reads ANQGSEA. The CDR3 is made up of 13 amino acids. Trimming shortened V by 3 bases and J by 7 bases, and 12 bases separated the two germline ends. CDR3 nucleotide sequence: TGCAGCGTTGATGGGAATGGGGCTGAAAAACTGTTTTTT. Its translation is CSVDGNGAEKLFF.

V usage is TRBV2 and J usage is TRBJ2-1, with a tentative D call TRBD2 (5 bases). CDR1 and CDR2 from the germline V gene are SNHLY and FYNNEI. V was pared by 6 bases and J by 6 bases, with 15 bases between. CDR3 length equals 14 residues. CDR3 sequence: CASSQAAPGNEQFF. For the CDR3, the DNA is TGTGCCAGCAGCCAAGCGGCCCCGGGCAATGAGCAGTTCTTC.

The chain has TRBV27 and TRBJ2-1; 12 bases are a match to TRBD2. V gave up 3 bases and J gave up 4 bases; unmatched junction bases: 4. The CDR3 has 16 amino acids. Germline assignment: CDR1 MNHEY and CDR2 SMNVEV (reference sequence). CDR3 sequence reads: CASSLLLAGGYNEQFF. In DNA, the CDR3 is TGTGCCAGCAGTTTGTTACTAGCGGGAGGTTACAATGAGCAGTTCTTC.

The rearrangement links TRBV4-1 to TRBJ2-7; TRBD2 agrees at 7 bases. The CDR3 contains 17 residues. Trimming at V came to 4 bases and at J to 2 bases, leaving 14 bases not matched to a gene. The germline V gene has CDR1 MGHRA and CDR2 YSYEKL. Here the CDR3 reads CASSLGPGGAGPYEQYF. Written as DNA, the CDR3 is TGCGCCAGCAGCCTGGGACCGGGTGGAGCGGGACCCTACGAGCAGTACTTC.

The chain uses TRBV2 and TRBJ2-7; D possibly corresponds to TRBD1 (6 bases). The germline V gene has CDR1 SNHLY and CDR2 FYNNEI. V lost 7 bases to trimming and J lost 3 bases, with 13 bases between them. CDR3 length: 13 residues. CDR3 in amino acids: CASKNRDDYEQYF. DNA of the CDR3: TGTGCCAGCAAGAACAGGGACGACTACGAGCAGTACTTC.

This rearrangement joins TRBV5-6 to TRBJ1-6, with 10 bases lining up with TRBD1. This CDR3 region has 15 residues. J gave up 12 bases and V 4 bases, and 10 bases lay outside the gene matches. Per germline, CDR1 SGHDT and CDR2 YYEEEE. Written as DNA, the CDR3 is TGTGCCAGCAGCCAGTCCGGGACAGGGGTAAGACCCCTCCACTTT. It translates to CASSQSGTGVRPLHF.

The J gene is TRBJ2-2, the V gene TRBV10-1; 7 nucleotides line up with TRBD1. Germline V gene data show CDR1 as WNHNN and CDR2 as SYGVQD (reference sequence). J was trimmed by 4 bases and V by 6 bases; bases with no gene match: 8. The CDR3 totals 15 residues. Here the CDR3 DNA reads TGCGCCAGCAGCAGGGACAGAACTTCCACCGGGGAGCTGTTTTTT. Protein sequence: CASSRDRTSTGELFF.

This chain connects TRBV4-1 to TRBJ1-4, with 9 bases matching TRBD1. Germline loops: CDR1 MGHRA, CDR2 YSYEKL. V was clipped by 4 bases and J by 4 bases; unmatched bases: 4. This CDR3 region has 15 residues. The CDR3 loop reads CASSPWTGDNEKLFF. The DNA of the CDR3 is TGCGCCAGCAGCCCTTGGACAGGGGATAATGAAAAACTGTTTTTT.

The chain couples TRBV28 to TRBJ2-5, with 11 bases matching TRBD2. The germline V gene encodes CDR1 MDHEN and CDR2 SYDVKM. The CDR3 sequence is 15 residues long. The J segment lost 6 bases and the V segment lost 3 bases, leaving 6 bases of the junction unmatched. The CDR3 DNA is TGTGCCAGCAGTTTTTTTAGCGGGGGGGCGCAGACCCAGTACTTC. This sequence encodes CASSFFSGGAQTQYF.

This chain uses TRBV5-1 with TRBJ1-2, with no clear D. The CDR3 consists of 14 residues. The V end lost 0 bases, the J end lost 6 bases, and 12 bases lay between the germline ends. CDR1 is SGHRS and CDR2 is YFSETQ in the germline V gene. Here the CDR3 DNA reads TGCGCCAGCAGCTTGGCGGTGGGAGAGGATGGCTACACCTTC. It is translated as CASSLAVGEDGYTF.

The J gene is TRBJ1-1, the V gene TRBV5-6, with TRBD1 identical over 8 bases. The CDR3 contains 14 residues. The junction had 9 bases not matched to a gene; V was cut back by 4 bases and J by 7 bases. Germline values: CDR1 SGHDT, CDR2 YYEEEE. CDR3 coding DNA: TGTGCCAGCAGCGCGGGGACAGGTCTACATGAAGCTTTCTTT. This encodes CASSAGTGLHEAFF.

This rearrangement joins TRBV3-1 (or the pseudogene TRBV3-2) to TRBJ2-7, with TRBD1 matching over 7 bases. The CDR3 sequence is 14 residues long. Germline CDR1 reads LGHDT; CDR2 reads YNNKEL (reference sequence). Trimming removed 4 bases from V and 2 bases from J; junction bases left unmatched: 5. The CDR3 sequence is CASSLGTVTYEQYF. The CDR3 DNA reads TGTGCCAGCAGCCTGGGGACAGTCACCTACGAGCAGTACTTC.

V usage is TRBV7-9 and J usage is TRBJ2-2; 10 nucleotides agree with TRBD2. The CDR3 is 18 residues long. The ends lost 3 bases at V and 4 bases at J; junction bases unmatched: 11. Germline values: CDR1 SEHNR, CDR2 FQNEAQ (reference sequence). CDR3 loop: CASSFLRLAGVGTGELFF. CDR3 DNA sequence: TGTGCCAGCAGCTTTCTGAGGCTAGCGGGAGTTGGCACCGGGGAGCTGTTTTTT. Drawing the rest from reference TRBV7-9 and TRBJ2-2, the complete variable domain is DTGVSQNPRHKITKRGQNVTFRCDPISEHNRLYWYRQTLGQGPEFLTYFQNEAQLEKSRLLSDRFSAERPKGSFSTLEIQRTEQGDSAMYLCASSFLRLAGVGTGELFFGEGSRLTVL.

This clone is a singleton in its sample. The chain is built from TRBV3-1 (or the pseudogene TRBV3-2) and TRBJ2-2; 14 positions agree with TRBD2. The length of the CDR3 is 16 residues. CDR1 is LGHDT, CDR2 YNNKEL, per germline (reference sequence). V dropped 4 bases and J dropped 7; count of bases not matched to a gene: 5. CDR3 sequence (DNA): TGTGCCAGCAGCCTGGGACTAGCGGGAGTAGGCGGGGAGCTGTTTTTT. Protein sequence: CASSLGLAGVGGELFF.

The genes are TRBV24-1 and TRBJ1-1, with 9 bases lining up with TRBD1. Germline values: CDR1 KGHDR, CDR2 SFDVKD. V lost 4 bases and J lost 5; bases outside the gene matches: 7. The CDR3 sequence is 15 residues long. The CDR3 reads CATSETGTGRTEAFF. DNA for the CDR3: TGTGCCACCAGTGAAACCGGGACAGGGAGGACTGAAGCTTTCTTT.

This clone occurred once. The sample contains more than one DNA sequence encoding this CDR3. The rearrangement joins TRBV6-5 to TRBJ1-2; 7 nucleotides line up with TRBD1. The CDR3 runs 14 residues. CDR1 and CDR2 (germline): MNHEY, SVGAGI. Trimming removed 2 bases from V and 2 bases from J; junction bases left unmatched: 2. For the CDR3, the DNA is TGTGCCAGCAGTTACGGACAGGTGAACTATGGCTACACCTTC. This codes for CASSYGQVNYGYTF.

The V and J genes are TRBV9 and TRBJ2-3; 8 bases fit TRBD2. The length of the CDR3 is 18 residues. Germline CDR1 SGDLS, CDR2 YYNGEE. Trimming at V came to 0 bases and at J to 0 bases, leaving 9 bases not matched to a gene. In DNA, the CDR3 is TGTGCCAGCAGCGTAGCGGGGGGGGAGGTTTTAAGCACAGATACGCAGTATTTT. It encodes CASSVAGGEVLSTDTQYF.